Detailed here is one T cell receptor (beta chain). Its cognate antigen is unknown. It was with 60 Vbeta and 13 Jbeta primers that the PCR ran. Sequenced by immunoSEQ multiplex PCR; TCRdb stores in-frame clones only, minus some. Of more than 150,000 clones in the sample, approximately 71% were seen once. The trim removed 5 bases at V and 5 bases at J, leaving 11 bases unmatched. The CDR3 contains 15 residues. From germline, CDR1 is MNHNY and CDR2 SVGAGI (reference sequence). The data are from a study of cytomegalovirus exposure and HLA in healthy donors. Study-wide results and caveats: Most likely, a cluster of highly shared sequence variants arose as a sequencing artifact. In an earlier analysis, most TCR beta V segments were productive about 87% or about 30% of the time. At a 0.05 false discovery rate, a later analysis found 16,951 TCR beta sequences to be associated with HLA alleles. The study assumed roughly uniform donor sequencing depth for presence/absence analyses.

The genes are TRBV6-6 and TRBJ2-7; 8 bases line up with TRBD2. The sequenced sample was PBMCs. The clonotype was recovered from a woman aged 40 to 50 in good health and CMV-seropositive. The CDR3 DNA reads as TGTGCCAGCAGTACTAGGAGCGGGAGAATGGACGAGCAGTACTTC. This sequence encodes CASSTRSGRMDEQYF.